This T cell receptor beta chain was sequenced in a study of post-analysis software for immune sequencing data. CDR3 length: 17 amino acids. V was cut by 2 bases and J by 6 bases, with 20 bases left in between. The germline V gene has CDR1 LNHNV and CDR2 YYDKDF (reference sequence). For this clonotype: Its target is unknown.

Prepared TCR beta cDNA libraries contained unique molecular identifiers. TCRdb re-called the PCR reads with MiXCR, one entry per CDR3 protein. The sample yields roughly 400,000 distinct CDR3 sequences, 35% to 45% seen once. Study-wide results and limits: Under F measure analysis, samples from one preparation batch co-clustered strongly. Multiple sclerosis patients showed significantly lower normalized Chao1 diversity than controls did. Roughly five TRBV segments appeared more often in patients than in controls, and TRBV5-6, TRBV5-1 and TRBV20-1 were among these.

Sequenced: blood. This sequence was found in a girl between 2 and 10 years old with multiple sclerosis. The chain combines TRBV15 with TRBJ2-1; either TRBD1 or TRBD2 may supply D (6 bases each). The CDR3 sequence is CATSRPQKGGYCNEQFF. CDR3 sequence (DNA): TGTGCCACCAGCAGACCCCAAAAAGGGGGGTACTGCAATGAGCAGTTCTTC.